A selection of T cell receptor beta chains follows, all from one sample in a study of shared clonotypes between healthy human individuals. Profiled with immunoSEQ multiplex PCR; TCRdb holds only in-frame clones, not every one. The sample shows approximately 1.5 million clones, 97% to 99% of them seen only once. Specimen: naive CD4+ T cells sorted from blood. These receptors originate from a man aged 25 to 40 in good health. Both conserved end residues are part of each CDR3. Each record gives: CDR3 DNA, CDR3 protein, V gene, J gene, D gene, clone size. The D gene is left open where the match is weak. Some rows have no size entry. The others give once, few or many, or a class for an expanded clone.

cdr3_nt: TGTGCCAGCTCACCACAGGGTATTAATGAAAAACTGTTTTTT
cdr3_aa: CASSPQGINEKLFF
v_call: TRBV18
j_call: TRBJ1-4
d_call: .
clone_size: .

cdr3_nt: TGTGCCAGCACCCCTACTAGCGGAACCTACGAGCAGTACTTC
cdr3_aa: CASTPTSGTYEQYF
v_call: TRBV7-8
j_call: TRBJ2-7
d_call: TRBD2
clone_size: .

cdr3_nt: TGCGCCAGCAGCCAAACAGGCGTTCGTTTCTACGAGCAGTACTTC
cdr3_aa: CASSQTGVRFYEQYF
v_call: TRBV5-1
j_call: TRBJ2-7
d_call: .
clone_size: .

cdr3_nt: TGTGCCAGCAGCCGCGCAGCGGGAGCGGCTGAGCAGTTCTTC
cdr3_aa: CASSRAAGAAEQFF
v_call: TRBV11-2
j_call: TRBJ2-1
d_call: TRBD2
clone_size: .

cdr3_nt: TGTGCCAGCAGCTCTATTAAGGGATTCTACGAGCAGTACTTC
cdr3_aa: CASSSIKGFYEQYF
v_call: TRBV7-2
j_call: TRBJ2-7
d_call: .
clone_size: .

cdr3_nt: TGTGCCAGCAGCTCGGGTATCCTGGGGGAGCAGTACTTC
cdr3_aa: CASSSGILGEQYF
v_call: TRBV5-4
j_call: TRBJ2-7
d_call: .
clone_size: .

cdr3_nt: TGTGCCAGCAGTCCCCTCAGCTCCTACGAGCAGTACTTC
cdr3_aa: CASSPLSSYEQYF
v_call: TRBV27
j_call: TRBJ2-7
d_call: .
clone_size: .

cdr3_nt: TGTGCCAGCTCACCTTTCCGGTCTGCAAGCGGACTAGGCACAGATACGCAGTATTTT
cdr3_aa: CASSPFRSASGLGTDTQYF
v_call: TRBV18
j_call: TRBJ2-3
d_call: TRBD2
clone_size: .

cdr3_nt: TGTGCCAGCAGCCGAACTAGCGGGAGTATGGATACGCAGTATTTT
cdr3_aa: CASSRTSGSMDTQYF
v_call: TRBV5-5
j_call: TRBJ2-3
d_call: TRBD2
clone_size: .

cdr3_nt: TGTGCCATCAAAGGCCGGGGCGCAGGCACTGAAGCTTTCTTT
cdr3_aa: CAIKGRGAGTEAFF
v_call: TRBV10-3
j_call: TRBJ1-1
d_call: .
clone_size: .

cdr3_nt: TGTGCCAGCAGCTTTCCCGCTGACGGGAACACTGAAGCTTTCTTT
cdr3_aa: CASSFPADGNTEAFF
v_call: TRBV7-2
j_call: TRBJ1-1
d_call: .
clone_size: .

cdr3_nt: TGTGCCAGCAGCTCGGACAGCGATATCAGCCCCCAGCATTTT
cdr3_aa: CASSSDSDISPQHF
v_call: TRBV11-2
j_call: TRBJ1-5
d_call: .
clone_size: .

cdr3_nt: TGCGCCAGCAGCGTACCAGGGGGAGCCACCTACGAGCAGTACTTC
cdr3_aa: CASSVPGGATYEQYF
v_call: TRBV5-1
j_call: TRBJ2-7
d_call: TRBD1
clone_size: .

cdr3_nt: TGCGCCAGCAGCTCTATCGGCGGTACGAACACCGGGGAGCTGTTTTTT
cdr3_aa: CASSSIGGTNTGELFF
v_call: TRBV5-1
j_call: TRBJ2-2
d_call: .
clone_size: .

cdr3_nt: TGTGCCAGTAGTATCGGGACTAGCGGGAGGGCGTACGAGCAGTACTTC
cdr3_aa: CASSIGTSGRAYEQYF
v_call: TRBV19
j_call: TRBJ2-7
d_call: TRBD2
clone_size: .

cdr3_nt: TGTGCCAGCTCACCGTCTAGCGCGAGCTCCTACAATGAGCAGTTCTTC
cdr3_aa: CASSPSSASSYNEQFF
v_call: TRBV18
j_call: TRBJ2-1
d_call: .
clone_size: .

cdr3_nt: TGTGCCATCAGTCACAGGGGACACATTCAGTACTTC
cdr3_aa: CAISHRGHIQYF
v_call: TRBV10-3
j_call: TRBJ2-4
d_call: TRBD1
clone_size: .

cdr3_nt: TGTGCCAGCAGCCGGGGGCGGCTCTATGGCTACACCTTC
cdr3_aa: CASSRGRLYGYTF
v_call: TRBV28
j_call: TRBJ1-2
d_call: .
clone_size: .

cdr3_nt: TGTGCCAGCAGCGTCTACCCGGGACAGGGATCCGAGCAGTACTTC
cdr3_aa: CASSVYPGQGSEQYF
v_call: TRBV9
j_call: TRBJ2-7
d_call: TRBD1
clone_size: once

cdr3_nt: TGCGCCAGCAGCCGTGCCGGAGCAGATACGCAGTATTTT
cdr3_aa: CASSRAGADTQYF
v_call: TRBV4-1
j_call: TRBJ2-3
d_call: .
clone_size: .

cdr3_nt: TGCGCCAGCAGCCAAGAGAGTAGACTAGCGGGAGTCGAAACCGGGGAGCTGTTTTTT
cdr3_aa: CASSQESRLAGVETGELFF
v_call: TRBV4-1
j_call: TRBJ2-2
d_call: TRBD2
clone_size: .

cdr3_nt: TGCGCCAGCACCCTGAGACCCCGGAGCACAGATACGCAGTATTTT
cdr3_aa: CASTLRPRSTDTQYF
v_call: TRBV5-1
j_call: TRBJ2-3
d_call: .
clone_size: .

cdr3_nt: TGTGCCAGCAGCTTGGCCCTCTTTAGCACAGATACGCAGTATTTT
cdr3_aa: CASSLALFSTDTQYF
v_call: TRBV5-4
j_call: TRBJ2-3
d_call: .
clone_size: .

cdr3_nt: TGTGCCAGCAGCTCCGCGGGGGCCAACGTCCTGACTTTC
cdr3_aa: CASSSAGANVLTF
v_call: TRBV7-8
j_call: TRBJ2-6
d_call: .
clone_size: once

cdr3_nt: TGTGCCAGCAGAGCCGGGACAGGGTATGGCTACACCTTC
cdr3_aa: CASRAGTGYGYTF
v_call: TRBV6-1
j_call: TRBJ1-2
d_call: TRBD1
clone_size: .

cdr3_nt: TGCGCCAGCAGCTTGGTTGGACAACTGGCATGGGACATTCAGTACTTC
cdr3_aa: CASSLVGQLAWDIQYF
v_call: TRBV5-1
j_call: TRBJ2-4
d_call: .
clone_size: .

cdr3_nt: TGTGCCATCAGTATACTAGCGGGGAAAACAGATACGCAGTATTTT
cdr3_aa: CAISILAGKTDTQYF
v_call: TRBV10-3
j_call: TRBJ2-3
d_call: TRBD2
clone_size: .

cdr3_nt: TGTGCCATCAGTGGAGGGACTCTCATGCGGCAGTACTTC
cdr3_aa: CAISGGTLMRQYF
v_call: TRBV10-3
j_call: TRBJ2-7
d_call: .
clone_size: .

cdr3_nt: TGCGCCAGCAGCCCTGACAGGGTGGGGGAGACCCAGTACTTC
cdr3_aa: CASSPDRVGETQYF
v_call: TRBV5-1
j_call: TRBJ2-5
d_call: TRBD1
clone_size: .

cdr3_nt: TGTGCCAGTAGCGCCGGGACAGGGGATTACGAGCAGTACTTC
cdr3_aa: CASSAGTGDYEQYF
v_call: TRBV19
j_call: TRBJ2-7
d_call: TRBD1
clone_size: .

cdr3_nt: TGTGCCAGCAGTGAAGCGGACGGCCGTAGGCCCCAGCATTTT
cdr3_aa: CASSEADGRRPQHF
v_call: TRBV2
j_call: TRBJ1-5
d_call: .
clone_size: .

cdr3_nt: TGTGCCAGCAGCGCCGCCCCTAGGCGGGATAATTTCTACGAGCAGTACTTC
cdr3_aa: CASSAAPRRDNFYEQYF
v_call: TRBV9
j_call: TRBJ2-7
d_call: .
clone_size: .

cdr3_nt: TGTGCCAGCAGTTCGCGACAGGTTGGCCAGCCCCAGCATTTT
cdr3_aa: CASSSRQVGQPQHF
v_call: TRBV28
j_call: TRBJ1-5
d_call: .
clone_size: .

cdr3_nt: TGTGCCAGCAGCCAAGATCCCATTGGGGATCACACTGAAGCTTTCTTT
cdr3_aa: CASSQDPIGDHTEAFF
v_call: TRBV4-2
j_call: TRBJ1-1
d_call: .
clone_size: .

cdr3_nt: TGCAGCGTTTCGAAAGCGGGAGGGCCCTACGAGCAGTACTTC
cdr3_aa: CSVSKAGGPYEQYF
v_call: TRBV29-1
j_call: TRBJ2-7
d_call: TRBD2
clone_size: .

cdr3_nt: TGTGCCAGCAGCTCGCAGGGGAACACCGGGGAGCTGTTTTTT
cdr3_aa: CASSSQGNTGELFF
v_call: TRBV7-8
j_call: TRBJ2-2
d_call: .
clone_size: .

cdr3_nt: TGTGCCAGTAGACTAATTGGGGCCAACGTCCTGACTTTC
cdr3_aa: CASRLIGANVLTF
v_call: TRBV19
j_call: TRBJ2-6
d_call: .
clone_size: .

cdr3_nt: TGTGCCAGTAGTATGGGGCCGGTGAACACTGAAGCTTTCTTT
cdr3_aa: CASSMGPVNTEAFF
v_call: TRBV19
j_call: TRBJ1-1
d_call: .
clone_size: .

cdr3_nt: TGTGCCAGCAGCCGGACAGGGGACACTGGGGCCAACGTCCTGACTTTC
cdr3_aa: CASSRTGDTGANVLTF
v_call: TRBV5-4
j_call: TRBJ2-6
d_call: TRBD1
clone_size: .

cdr3_nt: TGTGCCAGCAGTGATAGGGTAGGGACGGCCAACGTCCTGACTTTC
cdr3_aa: CASSDRVGTANVLTF
v_call: TRBV25-1
j_call: TRBJ2-6
d_call: .
clone_size: .

cdr3_nt: TGTGCCAGCTCGCCTTCTAGGGGCAATCAGCCCCAGCATTTT
cdr3_aa: CASSPSRGNQPQHF
v_call: TRBV18
j_call: TRBJ1-5
d_call: .
clone_size: .

cdr3_nt: TGCGCCAGCAGGTTGACTAGCGCGCCCTACAATGAGCAGTTCTTC
cdr3_aa: CASRLTSAPYNEQFF
v_call: TRBV5-1
j_call: TRBJ2-1
d_call: TRBD2
clone_size: .

cdr3_nt: TGTGCCAGCAGCCTACCTGGGGTTGTGGCCTACGAGCAGTACTTC
cdr3_aa: CASSLPGVVAYEQYF
v_call: TRBV7-8
j_call: TRBJ2-7
d_call: .
clone_size: .

cdr3_nt: TGTGCCAGCAGCGCGACTAGCAGGAGGACAGATACGCAGTATTTT
cdr3_aa: CASSATSRRTDTQYF
v_call: TRBV5-6
j_call: TRBJ2-3
d_call: TRBD2
clone_size: .

cdr3_nt: TGTGCCAGCAGCGTAGGTCCAGGGCTCATGAACACTGAAGCTTTCTTT
cdr3_aa: CASSVGPGLMNTEAFF
v_call: TRBV9
j_call: TRBJ1-1
d_call: .
clone_size: .

cdr3_nt: TGTGCCAGCGCCGGGTCCTGGAACTCGGATGAAGCTTTCTTT
cdr3_aa: CASAGSWNSDEAFF
v_call: TRBV18
j_call: TRBJ1-1
d_call: .
clone_size: .

cdr3_nt: TGTGCCAGCATCCGCGGGAAGAGTTCCTACAATGAGCAGTTCTTC
cdr3_aa: CASIRGKSSYNEQFF
v_call: TRBV11-3
j_call: TRBJ2-1
d_call: .
clone_size: .

cdr3_nt: TGTGCCAGCAGCCAACCCCGGACAGGGATGAACACTGAAGCTTTCTTT
cdr3_aa: CASSQPRTGMNTEAFF
v_call: TRBV14
j_call: TRBJ1-1
d_call: TRBD1
clone_size: .

cdr3_nt: TGTGCCAGCAGCCCGTTAGGGGGGGCCTTGAACACTGAAGCTTTCTTT
cdr3_aa: CASSPLGGALNTEAFF
v_call: TRBV5-4
j_call: TRBJ1-1
d_call: .
clone_size: .

cdr3_nt: TGTGCCAGTAGTGAAACCGGGAAACCGACCATTATTCCGCAGTATTTT
cdr3_aa: CASSETGKPTIIPQYF
v_call: TRBV19
j_call: TRBJ2-3
d_call: .
clone_size: .

cdr3_nt: TGTGCCAGCAGTGAAACGGGGACCTACGAGCAGTACTTC
cdr3_aa: CASSETGTYEQYF
v_call: TRBV25-1
j_call: TRBJ2-7
d_call: .
clone_size: .

cdr3_nt: TGCGCCAGCAGCCTCCTAAGTAGCGCGGATACGCAGTATTTT
cdr3_aa: CASSLLSSADTQYF
v_call: TRBV5-1
j_call: TRBJ2-3
d_call: .
clone_size: .

cdr3_nt: TGTGCCAGCAGTGTGTCGATCTACGGCGATGAGCAGTTCTTC
cdr3_aa: CASSVSIYGDEQFF
v_call: TRBV6-1
j_call: TRBJ2-1
d_call: .
clone_size: .

cdr3_nt: TGTGCCAGCAGTGTTACGGCTAGCGGATCCTACGAGCAGTACTTC
cdr3_aa: CASSVTASGSYEQYF
v_call: TRBV6-1
j_call: TRBJ2-7
d_call: TRBD2
clone_size: .

cdr3_nt: TGTGCCAGTCAGCGGGAGTCCGTAGATACGCAGTATTTT
cdr3_aa: CASQRESVDTQYF
v_call: TRBV5-4
j_call: TRBJ2-3
d_call: TRBD2
clone_size: .

cdr3_nt: TGTGCCAGTAGTCGGGGGATAAGCTCCTACAATGAGCAGTTCTTC
cdr3_aa: CASSRGISSYNEQFF
v_call: TRBV19
j_call: TRBJ2-1
d_call: .
clone_size: .

cdr3_nt: TGTGCCAGCAGCCCGGCGTCTGGGGGAAGCTATGGCTACACCTTC
cdr3_aa: CASSPASGGSYGYTF
v_call: TRBV11-2
j_call: TRBJ1-2
d_call: .
clone_size: .

cdr3_nt: TGTGCCAGCAGTTTCAGGGGCACTGGCTACACCTTC
cdr3_aa: CASSFRGTGYTF
v_call: TRBV27
j_call: TRBJ1-2
d_call: .
clone_size: .

cdr3_nt: TGCGCCAGCAGCTTGGATCCGGGACTAGCGGGAGGATTCTCCTACGAGCAGTACTTC
cdr3_aa: CASSLDPGLAGGFSYEQYF
v_call: TRBV5-1
j_call: TRBJ2-7
d_call: TRBD2
clone_size: .